The 28 T cell receptor beta chains in this list originate from one sample, sequenced in a study of T cells in Graves' hyperthyroidism and ophthalmopathy. It was RNA transcripts that yielded the amplified TCR beta CDR3 regions. HTBI primers drove first-round RT-PCR of the TCR CDR3. One entry per CDR3 protein, called by TCRdb with MiXCR from the multiplex PCR reads. The sample lists roughly 400,000 distinct CDR3 sequences, over 12% seen once, with around 28% in the top ten. The specimen was blood. Every receptor here comes from a man aged 50 or older with Graves' ophthalmopathy.

CDR3 region: CASSHVRDAQPQHF. CDR3 nucleotides: TGCGCCAGCAGCCATGTCCGGGACGCTCAGCCCCAGCATTTT. V usage is TRBV4-1 and J usage is TRBJ1-5, with D maybe TRBD1 (5 bases). Germline V lookup: CDR1 MGHRA, CDR2 YSYEKL. V dropped 3 bases and J dropped 6 bases, with 12 bases sitting between them. This CDR3 spans 14 amino acids.

This clonotype occurred many times. V gene TRBV27 combines with J gene TRBJ2-5, with 9 bases aligning to TRBD2. The CDR3 is 15 residues long. The germline V gene has CDR1 MNHEY and CDR2 SMNVEV (reference sequence). V lost 5 bases, J lost 10 bases, and 14 bases stayed unmatched. The CDR3: CASSPYLAGRVGQYF. CDR3 sequence (DNA): TGTGCCAGCAGTCCCTATCTAGCGGGACGGGTGGGCCAGTACTTC.

The V and J genes are TRBV19 and TRBJ2-1, with TRBD2 matching over 9 bases. V lost 3 bases, J lost 8 bases, and 14 bases stayed unmatched. The CDR3 extends over 17 amino acids. Germline CDR1 and CDR2: LNHDA and SQIVND (reference sequence). The CDR3 is CASSIGVAGVANDEQFF. DNA for the CDR3: TGTGCCAGTAGTATCGGGGTAGCGGGAGTCGCGAACGATGAGCAGTTCTTC.

This clonotype was seen at least ten times. CDR3 DNA: TGTGCCAGCAGTCCCCCCGGGGCGGGAAAGGGAACGAATGAGCAGTTCTTC. Translated, it gives CASSPPGAGKGTNEQFF. The chain couples TRBV27 to TRBJ2-1, with D perhaps matching TRBD2 (6 bases). The V end was cut by 5 bases, the J end by 7 bases, with 24 bases between. Germline V gene sequence: CDR1 MNHEY, CDR2 SMNVEV (reference sequence). The CDR3 extends over 17 amino acids.

The chain combines TRBV9 with TRBJ2-7; tentatively, D is TRBD2 (5 bases). Deletions cut 0 bases from V and 6 bases from J, with 13 bases between. The CDR3 totals 14 residues. The germline V gene has CDR1 SGDLS and CDR2 YYNGEE. CDR3 DNA: TGTGCCAGCAGCGTAGCTTCGGGGTCTAGCGAGCAGTACTTC. Its translation: CASSVASGSSEQYF.

This clonotype occurred many times. The CDR3 reads CAWSVLGTYYNEQFF. Written as DNA, the CDR3 is TGTGCCTGGAGTGTACTTGGGACTTACTACAATGAGCAGTTCTTC. The chain couples TRBV30 to TRBJ2-1; D possibly corresponds to TRBD2 (6 bases). Trimming stripped 0 bases from V and 3 bases from J, with 12 bases between. Germline CDR1 GTSNPN, CDR2 SVGIG (reference sequence). This CDR3 spans 15 amino acids.

This clonotype has a count of ten or more. The V and J genes are TRBV19 and TRBJ1-2; D unresolved. This CDR3 is 15 amino acids long. The ends were cut back, 3 bases at V and 7 bases at J, with 18 bases in the middle. In germline, CDR1 is LNHDA, CDR2 SQIVND (reference sequence). The CDR3 DNA reads TGTGCCAGTAGTATGGCGGGTCGGCTGGCTAGTGGCTACACCTTC. Encoded protein: CASSMAGRLASGYTF.

This clonotype was counted many times. This chain links TRBV2 with TRBJ2-5; 7 bases are a match to TRBD1. The CDR3 totals 13 residues. Trimming removed 6 bases from V and 1 base from J; junction bases left unmatched: 2. CDR1 and CDR2 from the germline V gene are SNHLY and FYNNEI. The CDR3 loop reads CASRRDSQETQYF. The CDR3 DNA follows: TGTGCCAGCAGAAGGGACAGCCAAGAGACCCAGTACTTC.

This chain links TRBV11-2 with TRBJ2-7; 10 bases map to TRBD2. Trimming at V came to 5 bases and at J to 2 bases, leaving 9 bases not matched to a gene. The length of the CDR3 is 16 residues. Germline V gives CDR1 SGHAT, CDR2 FQNNGV. The chain's CDR3 is CASSPIAGGQAYEQYF. The CDR3 DNA sequence: TGTGCCAGCAGCCCGATAGCGGGAGGCCAAGCCTACGAGCAGTACTTC.

A word on this clonotype: The junction departs from the called germline gene at one end, perhaps through a read error. The V call is TRBV6-1, the J call TRBJ1-2; weak D call: TRBD1 (5 bases). Germline V lookup: CDR1 MNHNS, CDR2 SASEGT. This CDR3 is built from 14 residues. CDR3: CASTRGSPNNGYTF. CDR3 nucleotides: TGTGCCAGCACCCGGGGCTCGCCTAACAATGGCTACACCTTC.

The sample holds many counts of this clonotype. The gene calls are TRBV12-3 or TRBV12-4 and TRBJ1-5, with a possible D match to TRBD1 (6 bases). This CDR3 is built from 14 residues. Trimming removed 5 bases from V and 3 bases from J, with 11 bases in between. The CDR3 sequence is CASSPGQYNQPQHF. The CDR3 coding sequence is TGTGCCAGCAGTCCTGGACAGTACAATCAGCCCCAGCATTTT.

This clonotype appeared many times. The V and J genes are TRBV18 and TRBJ2-1; D not resolved. CDR3 length: 12 amino acids. Trimming stripped 2 bases from V and 9 bases from J, with 8 bases between. The V gene's germline CDR1 is KGHSH and CDR2 LQKENI. CDR3 sequence reads: CASSPRVGEQFF. In DNA form, the CDR3 reads TGTGCCAGCTCACCAAGAGTAGGTGAGCAGTTCTTC. Full variable domain (missing parts from reference TRBV18 and TRBJ2-1): NAGVMQNPRHLVRRRGQEARLRCSPMKGHSHVYWYRQLPEEGLKFMVYLQKENIIDESGMPKERFSAEFPKEGPSILRIQQVVRGDSAAYFCASSPRVGEQFFGPGTRLTVL.

In its sample, this clonotype was seen many times. J is TRBJ2-7 and V is TRBV28, with D possibly TRBD2 on 6 matching bases. Germline lookup yields CDR1 MDHEN and CDR2 SYDVKM. This CDR3 region has 15 residues. V was cut by 6 bases and J by 6 bases, with 21 bases left in between. Here the CDR3 DNA reads TGTGCCAGCAGGAGGTCGGGCGGGACGGGCAGCGAGCAGTACTTC. This codes for CASRRSGGTGSEQYF.

This chain connects TRBV10-1 to TRBJ2-1, with D possibly matching TRBD2 (6 bases). Trimming removed 9 bases at V and 4 bases at J, with 16 bases between. CDR1 and CDR2 (germline): WNHNN, SYGVQD (reference sequence). The CDR3 is made up of 14 amino acids. CDR3 DNA: TGCGCCAGTACGGGGGACGCCGGTTACAATGAGCAGTTCTTC. Translating it yields CASTGDAGYNEQFF.

J is TRBJ2-2 and V is TRBV4-1; the D gene is possibly TRBD2 (5 bases). The length of the CDR3 is 17 residues. Germline V gives CDR1 MGHRA, CDR2 YSYEKL. Trimming took off 3 bases at V and 7 bases at J, with 21 bases between the two ends. The CDR3 bases are TGCGCCAGCAGCCAGAGCGGAAGGGCCACTCATGGCGGGGAGCTGTTTTTT. Protein product: CASSQSGRATHGGELFF.

The genes are TRBV20-1 and TRBJ2-1; 8 nucleotides line up with TRBD2. Unmatched junction bases numbered 4, after V lost 0 bases and J lost 3 bases. The CDR3 is made up of 15 amino acids. Germline-derived CDR1 and CDR2 are DFQATT and SNEGSKA (reference sequence). CDR3 amino acids: CSAREWTSNYNEQFF. The DNA for the CDR3 is TGCAGTGCTAGAGAATGGACTAGCAACTACAATGAGCAGTTCTTC.

This clonotype was observed a few times. The chain recombines TRBV19 with TRBJ1-1; TRBD1 might be the D (6 bases). The CDR3 spans 14 residues. The germline CDR1 and CDR2 sequences are LNHDA and SQIVND (reference sequence). V was clipped by 4 bases and J by 5 bases, with 14 bases between them. The CDR3 DNA reads as TGTGCCAGTAGTACGGGACAAGACAGGACTGAAGCTTTCTTT. Protein: CASSTGQDRTEAFF.

This sequence joins TRBV19 and TRBJ1-3; D is uncertain. The CDR3 has 16 residues. In germline, CDR1 is LNHDA, CDR2 SQIVND (reference sequence). V lost 4 bases, J lost 7 bases, and 20 bases lay in between. CDR3 coding DNA: TGTGCCAGTAGTAATGTCGGGATTAGACGCCGGAACACCATATATTTT. It is translated as CASSNVGIRRRNTIYF.

On this clonotype: This sequence may be a read error, since a much larger clone differs from it by one base. The genes are TRBV20-1 and TRBJ2-7, with D possibly TRBD2 on 6 matching bases. Germline V gives CDR1 DFQATT, CDR2 SNEGSKA (reference sequence). This CDR3 region has 12 residues. V gave up 0 bases and J gave up 7 bases, with 10 bases separating them. The CDR3 spells CSAREEGREQYF. CDR3 coding DNA: TGCAGTGCTAGAGAGGAAGGGAGGGAGCAGTACTTC.

This chain connects TRBV5-4 to TRBJ1-1; maybe TRBD1 (6 bases). Trimming shortened V by 2 bases and J by 1 base, and 12 bases separated the two germline ends. The germline V gene encodes CDR1 SGHNT and CDR2 YYREEE (reference sequence). The CDR3 is 15 amino acids. The CDR3, as DNA: TGTGCCAGCAGCTTTCCACAGGGCGGGAACACTGAAGCTTTCTTT. Encoded protein: CASSFPQGGNTEAFF.

This clonotype was seen only a few times. V gene TRBV12-3 or TRBV12-4 combines with J gene TRBJ2-3, with 8 bases aligning to TRBD2. V gave up 2 bases and J gave up 0 bases; unmatched junction bases: 10. This CDR3 comprises 18 residues. The CDR3 DNA follows: TGTGCCAGCAGTTTACAGGGACTAGGGGCTTCCAGCACAGATACGCAGTATTTT. It codes for CASSLQGLGASSTDTQYF.

This clonotype has ten or more counts. The chain links TRBV2 to TRBJ1-2; maybe TRBD1 (6 bases). Per the germline V gene, CDR1 is SNHLY and CDR2 is FYNNEI. V lost 2 bases and J 4 bases, leaving 8 bases between the germline ends. The CDR3 has 13 amino acids. CDR3 region: CASSETGTYGYTF. CDR3 bases: TGTGCCAGCAGTGAAACAGGGACCTATGGCTACACCTTC.

The CDR3 sequence is CASSMDGGTNEKLFF. The CDR3 bases are TGTGCCAGTAGTATGGACGGCGGGACTAATGAAAAACTGTTTTTT. The chain recombines TRBV19 with TRBJ1-4; no definite D call. The germline V and J ends were trimmed by 3 bases and 2 bases, with 10 bases remaining between them. CDR1 and CDR2 (germline): LNHDA, SQIVND (reference sequence). The CDR3 extends over 15 amino acids.

The chain uses TRBV29-1 and TRBJ2-7, with D possibly being TRBD1 (6 bases). CDR3 length: 11 residues. Trimming stripped 3 bases from V and 6 bases from J, with 9 bases between. Germline V CDR1 and CDR2: SQVTM, ANQGSEA. The CDR3 nucleotides are TGCAGCGTTGATGGGGGCGGCGAGCAGTACTTC. It specifies CSVDGGGEQYF.

At least ten counts were recorded for this clonotype. The chain couples TRBV12-3 or TRBV12-4 to TRBJ2-7; 8 bases map to TRBD2. After removal of 5 bases from V and 2 bases from J, the junction contained 5 bases not matched to a gene. The CDR3 totals 14 residues. CDR3 in amino acids: CASSGAGVPYEQYF. CDR3 bases: TGTGCCAGCAGTGGAGCGGGAGTACCCTACGAGCAGTACTTC.

This clonotype came up many times. The rearrangement uses TRBV6-1 and TRBJ2-1; TRBD1 agrees at 12 bases. The length of the CDR3 is 18 residues. The V gene's germline CDR1 is MNHNS and CDR2 SASEGT. The ends lost 5 bases at V and 9 bases at J; junction bases unmatched: 17. The CDR3 sequence is CASSIPGQGASGSGEQFF. DNA for the CDR3: TGTGCCAGCAGTATACCGGGACAGGGGGCTAGCGGGAGTGGTGAGCAGTTCTTC.

The chain combines TRBV7-2 with TRBJ1-4, with D possibly being TRBD1 (6 bases). CDR3 size: 15 residues. Germline V gives CDR1 SGHTA, CDR2 FQGNSA. Trimming removed 5 bases at V and 4 bases at J, with 14 bases between. The CDR3 sequence is CASSPKGGLNEKLFF. The CDR3 DNA reads as TGTGCCAGCAGCCCAAAGGGGGGGCTTAATGAAAAACTGTTTTTT.

As regards this clonotype: A clone one base away is much larger, so this may be a read error. This chain connects TRBV29-1 to TRBJ2-7, with TRBD1 matching over 11 bases. V trimming: 6 bases; J trimming: 3 bases; junction bases outside the gene matches: 1. This CDR3 contains 12 residues. Germline lookup yields CDR1 SQVTM and CDR2 ANQGSEA. This CDR3 is CSVGTGGYEQYF. CDR3 in DNA: TGCAGCGTCGGGACAGGGGGCTACGAGCAGTACTTC.